The 27 T cell receptor beta chains reported below all come from one sample, sequenced in a study of CD8 T cells in Susac syndrome. Reverse transcription of roughly 0.5 to 1 ug RNA was carried out with random hexamers. TCRdb analysed the immunoSEQ multiplex PCR reads with MiXCR anew, one entry per CDR3 protein. Seen here are about 200,000 distinct CDR3 sequences, 85% to 95% observed once, and the top ten hold around 0.1%. Sequencing was performed on CD4+ T cells from PBMCs. These receptors were taken from a human donor in good health.

This chain uses TRBV5-4 with TRBJ2-5; D is perhaps TRBD1 or TRBD2 (5 bases each). V shed 0 bases and J shed 6 bases, with 15 bases lying between them. Looked up from germline, CDR1 is SGHNT and CDR2 is YYREEE (reference sequence). This CDR3 is built from 15 residues. Here the CDR3 reads CASSLGGPERKTQYF. The DNA of the CDR3 is TGTGCCAGCAGCTTGGGGGGACCAGAGAGGAAGACCCAGTACTTC.

The chain carries TRBV29-1 and TRBJ2-2; TRBD1 aligns across 9 bases. CDR1 and CDR2 (germline): SQVTM, ANQGSEA. Trimming cost V 7 bases and J 0 bases; bases outside gene matches: 9. This CDR3 spans 16 amino acids. The CDR3 bases are TGCAGCGCCCTGACCGGGACAGGGCCGAACACCGGGGAGCTGTTTTTT. Its protein product is CSALTGTGPNTGELFF.

The V and J genes are TRBV30 and TRBJ2-2; D not resolved. Germline-derived CDR1 and CDR2 are GTSNPN and SVGIG (reference sequence). This CDR3 spans 11 amino acids. The ends were cut back, 3 bases at V and 1 base at J, with 0 bases in the middle. CDR3 DNA: TGTGCCTGGAGGAACACCGGGGAGCTGTTTTTT. Protein: CAWRNTGELFF.

The rearrangement joins TRBV6-5 to TRBJ2-7, with D perhaps TRBD1 (5 bases). Trimming pared 4 bases from V and 2 bases from J, leaving 12 bases between. This CDR3 contains 14 residues. Germline V gene sequence: CDR1 MNHEY, CDR2 SVGAGI. Here the CDR3 reads CASSSGQGPYEQYF. CDR3 bases: TGTGCCAGCAGTTCCGGACAAGGGCCCTACGAGCAGTACTTC.

This clonotype was observed once. J is TRBJ2-3 and V is TRBV14; D unclear. The V end was cut by 4 bases, the J end by 2 bases, with 10 bases between. The germline gives CDR1 SGHDN, CDR2 FVKESK. The CDR3 is 14 residues long. CDR3 coding DNA: TGTGCCAGCAGCCCCGACTGGGCCACAGATACGCAGTATTTT. Translation gives CASSPDWATDTQYF.

The gene calls are TRBV5-4 and TRBJ2-1; 8 nucleotides line up with TRBD1. The CDR3 spans 14 residues. Trimming took 7 bases from V and 5 from J; bases not matched to a gene: 8. Per germline, CDR1 SGHNT and CDR2 YYREEE (reference sequence). Here the CDR3 DNA reads TGTGCCAGCCGCTGGGGACAGGCGAACAATGAGCAGTTCTTC. Translating it yields CASRWGQANNEQFF. Looking up the rest from reference TRBV5-4 and TRBJ2-1 gives the full variable domain: ETGVTQSPTHLIKTRGQQVTLRCSSQSGHNTVSWYQQALGQGPQFIFQYYREEENGRGNFPPRFSGLQFPNYSSELNVNALELDDSALYLCASRWGQANNEQFFGPGTRLTVL.

The chain couples TRBV7-6 to TRBJ1-2; a weak D match, TRBD1 (5 bases). CDR1 is SGHVS and CDR2 is FNYEAQ in the germline V gene. The CDR3 has 15 residues. The V end was cut by 1 base, the J end by 4 bases, with 13 bases between. The CDR3 here is CASSLGRGAGYGYTF. The DNA for the CDR3 is TGTGCCAGCAGCTTAGGCAGAGGGGCTGGCTATGGCTACACCTTC.

V and J are TRBV29-1 and TRBJ1-5; 8 nucleotides agree with TRBD1. This CDR3 has 14 residues. In germline, CDR1 is SQVTM, CDR2 ANQGSEA. Unmatched junction bases numbered 6, after V lost 5 bases and J lost 3 bases. The CDR3 DNA reads TGCAGCGTTACGACAGGGGCCATCAATCAGCCCCAGCATTTT. Its translation: CSVTTGAINQPQHF.

The chain combines TRBV11-2 with TRBJ2-1; 7 bases line up with TRBD1. CDR1 and CDR2 (germline): SGHAT, FQNNGV. J lost 2 bases, V lost 7 bases, and 8 bases had no gene match. CDR3 length: 15 residues. The CDR3: CASTLGRGTYNEQFF. Written as DNA, the CDR3 is TGTGCCAGCACCTTGGGCAGGGGGACCTACAATGAGCAGTTCTTC.

The chain joins TRBV5-1 to TRBJ1-1; no definite D call. The germline CDR1 and CDR2 sequences are SGHRS and YFSETQ. Trimming cost V 0 bases and J 0 bases, with 3 bases left between them. The CDR3 runs to 13 residues. CDR3 region: CASSLDVNTEAFF. For the CDR3, the DNA is TGCGCCAGCAGCTTGGACGTGAACACTGAAGCTTTCTTT.

The chain links TRBV3-1 to TRBJ2-3; D not resolved. The CDR3 has 14 residues. V shed 1 base and J shed 6 bases, with 11 bases lying between them. Germline-derived CDR1 and CDR2 are LGHDT and YNNKEL (reference sequence). The CDR3 region has the DNA TGTGCCAGCAGCCAAGTCAACCTCAGGGATACGCAGTATTTT. Translation gives CASSQVNLRDTQYF.

This clonotype showed up just once. V is TRBV30 and J is TRBJ1-2, with 8 bases lining up with TRBD1. The CDR3 contains 15 residues. CDR1 is GTSNPN and CDR2 is SVGIG in the germline V gene (reference sequence). Losses at the gene ends were 4 bases for V and 2 bases for J; bases not matched to a gene: 9. CDR3 protein: CAWMDRVIVNYGYTF. CDR3 nucleotide sequence: TGTGCCTGGATGGACAGGGTGATAGTCAACTATGGCTACACCTTC.

This clonotype was seen just once. The chain combines TRBV4-1 with TRBJ1-2; D uncertain. CDR3 length equals 15 residues. Per the germline V gene, CDR1 is MGHRA and CDR2 is YSYEKL. Trimming pared 3 bases from V and 8 bases from J, leaving 19 bases between. The CDR3 DNA is TGCGCCAGCAGCCAGCGGGGAAGGAGGGAAGAAGGCTACACCTTC. This encodes CASSQRGRREEGYTF.

The chain links TRBV18 to TRBJ2-7; 14 bases match TRBD2. The V segment lost 2 bases and the J segment 12 bases; nucleotides outside the gene matches: 9. The length of the CDR3 is 15 residues. Germline V CDR1 and CDR2: KGHSH, LQKENI. CDR3 coding DNA: TGTGCCAGCTCACCAAAAGGACTAGCGGGGGGACGCCGGTACTTC. It encodes CASSPKGLAGGRRYF.

The V gene is TRBV4-1, the J gene TRBJ2-1; weak D call: TRBD2 (6 bases). Trimming left V 0 bases short and J 6 bases short, with 15 bases between. The CDR3 length is 16 residues. Germline V gene sequence: CDR1 MGHRA, CDR2 YSYEKL. The DNA of the CDR3 is TGCGCCAGCAGCCAAGATGGCGGGACGGACGGCAATGAGCAGTTCTTC. It specifies CASSQDGGTDGNEQFF.

This clonotype came up once. This chain uses TRBV18 with TRBJ1-2; D ambiguous. Germline V gives CDR1 KGHSH, CDR2 LQKENI. V was clipped by 2 bases and J by 5 bases, with 12 bases between them. This CDR3 spans 14 amino acids. CDR3 sequence reads: CASSPGGQTYGYTF. CDR3 sequence (DNA): TGTGCCAGCTCACCAGGTGGGCAGACGTATGGCTACACCTTC.

This clonotype has just one count. This chain joins TRBV19 and TRBJ2-3, with 14 bases fitting TRBD2. The J segment lost 6 bases and the V segment lost 3 bases, leaving 8 bases of the junction unmatched. Germline V gene lookup returns CDR1 LNHDA and CDR2 SQIVND (reference sequence). There are 17 residues in the CDR3. The CDR3 DNA reads as TGTGCCAGTAGTATCCCCGGACTAGCGGGAGGCGGGGATACGCAGTATTTT. Translated: CASSIPGLAGGGDTQYF.

The chain employs TRBV30 and TRBJ1-2; D unresolved. V lost 2 bases and J lost 7, with 5 bases in between. This CDR3 has 10 amino acids. The germline V gene has CDR1 GTSNPN and CDR2 SVGIG (reference sequence). CDR3 bases: TGTGCCTGGAGTAGAGTTGGCTACACCTTC. Translated: CAWSRVGYTF.

The chain couples TRBV20-1 to TRBJ2-2, with 7 positions matching TRBD2. Germline CDR1 reads DFQATT; CDR2 reads SNEGSKA (reference sequence). With V trimmed by 4 bases and J by 6 bases, 11 bases remained unmatched. The CDR3 runs 15 residues. The CDR3, as DNA: TGCAGTGCTAAAATGGTGACTAGCCGCTCCGGGGAGCTGTTTTTT. Translation gives CSAKMVTSRSGELFF.

The V and J genes are TRBV28 and TRBJ2-1; D is possibly TRBD2 (6 bases). The V and J ends lost 4 bases and 10 bases respectively, with 20 bases between them. Germline V gene sequence: CDR1 MDHEN, CDR2 SYDVKM. This CDR3 has 15 amino acids. The CDR3 DNA follows: TGTGCCAGCAGTTATTCCGGGACGCGGAGGGGCGAGCAGTTCTTC. Translation gives CASSYSGTRRGEQFF. Full variable domain (missing parts from reference TRBV28 and TRBJ2-1): DVKVTQSSRYLVKRTGEKVFLECVQDMDHENMFWYRQDPGLGLRLIYFSYDVKMKEKGDIPEGYSVSREKKERFSLILESASTNQTSMYLCASSYSGTRRGEQFFGPGTRLTVL.

V is TRBV7-9 and J is TRBJ1-1, with D perhaps matching TRBD1 (5 bases). The CDR3 has 13 amino acids. Germline V gene sequence: CDR1 SEHNR, CDR2 FQNEAQ (reference sequence). The V and J ends lost 1 base and 11 bases respectively, with 14 bases between them. The CDR3 DNA sequence: TGTGCCAGCAGCTTAGACTCAGGGTTGGGGGCTTTCTTT. Amino acid sequence: CASSLDSGLGAFF.

This sequence joins TRBV12-3 or TRBV12-4 and TRBJ2-3; 7 bases are a match to TRBD2. V shed 1 base and J 1 base; nucleotides not matched to a gene: 8. The CDR3 length is 17 residues. The CDR3 DNA reads TGTGCCAGCAGTTTAGGATGGGGGAGGGCACGCACAGATACGCAGTATTTT. Translating gives CASSLGWGRARTDTQYF.

V is TRBV9 and J is TRBJ1-1, with D hard to call. This CDR3 is built from 12 residues. The germline CDR1 and CDR2 sequences are SGDLS and YYNGEE. Trimming removed 0 bases at V and 5 bases at J, with 5 bases between. CDR3 sequence: CASSVVGTEAFF. CDR3 DNA: TGTGCCAGCAGCGTAGTGGGGACTGAAGCTTTCTTT.

V and J are TRBV4-3 and TRBJ2-1; 10 nucleotides match TRBD2. The germline gives CDR1 LGHNA, CDR2 YSLEER. CDR3 length: 18 residues. V lost 0 bases and J lost 4; bases outside the gene matches: 9. The CDR3, as DNA: TGCGCCAGCAGCCAAGATCCCGCTAGCGGGGGCCTGTACAATGAGCAGTTCTTC. It codes for CASSQDPASGGLYNEQFF.

The J gene is TRBJ2-5, the V gene TRBV12-3 or TRBV12-4, with D maybe TRBD1 (5 bases). Trimming stripped 0 bases from V and 5 bases from J, with 13 bases between. The CDR3 has 15 residues. CDR3 in amino acids: CASSLAQGAQETQYF. CDR3 in DNA: TGTGCCAGCAGTTTAGCGCAGGGTGCCCAGGAGACCCAGTACTTC.

The chain combines TRBV7-9 with TRBJ2-1; D possibly corresponds to TRBD2 (5 bases). The CDR3 consists of 15 residues. Trimming took 1 base from V and 4 from J, leaving 11 bases between them. Germline V gene sequence: CDR1 SEHNR, CDR2 FQNEAQ (reference sequence). The CDR3 DNA sequence: TGTGCCAGCAGCTTAGAACGGGGAGAATACAATGAGCAGTTCTTC. It specifies CASSLERGEYNEQFF.

The chain carries TRBV29-1 and TRBJ2-7; D uncertain. Germline loops: CDR1 SQVTM, CDR2 ANQGSEA. The V and J ends lost 5 bases and 0 bases respectively, with 14 bases between them. The CDR3 is 14 residues long. Written as DNA, the CDR3 is TGCAGCGTTTATCTAGACACTGACTCCTACGAGCAGTACTTC. It specifies CSVYLDTDSYEQYF.